The 16 T cell receptor beta chains below were found in one sample sequenced in a study of T-cell reconstitution after alpha-beta-depleted transplantation in children. Unique molecular identifiers were used in preparing the TCRbeta library. TCRdb ran MiXCR on the PCR reads and lists one entry per CDR3 protein. Of around 380,000 distinct CDR3 sequences in the sample, approximately 11% were seen once. Here the sequenced sample was PBMCs from the stem cell graft donor, taken from the stem cell graft. These receptors were collected from a human donor who donated a stem cell graft to a child with acute myeloid leukemia.

V usage is TRBV3-1 and J usage is TRBJ2-7; D is perhaps TRBD1 or TRBD2 (6 bases each). Trimming took off 11 bases at V and 6 bases at J, with 26 bases between the two ends. This CDR3 region has 15 residues. The germline V gene has CDR1 LGHDT and CDR2 YNNKEL (reference sequence). CDR3 sequence: CACTLGTTRGLEQYF. The CDR3 coding sequence is TGTGCCTGCACCCTCGGGACCACTCGGGGGCTCGAGCAGTACTTC.

This clonotype came up many times. The chain couples TRBV7-2 to TRBJ2-3; TRBD1 aligns across 7 bases. The CDR3 extends over 13 amino acids. Germline CDR1 SGHTA, CDR2 FQGNSA. The junction had 5 bases not matched to a gene; V was cut back by 5 bases and J by 6 bases. CDR3 DNA: TGTGCCAGCAGCCCCCAGACAGGGGATACGCAGTATTTT. As protein: CASSPQTGDTQYF.

This sequence joins TRBV11-1 and TRBJ2-1; D might be TRBD1 (5 bases). Germline CDR1 reads SGHAT; CDR2 reads FQDESV (reference sequence). This CDR3 spans 14 amino acids. Trimming took 1 base from V and 9 from J, leaving 13 bases between them. The CDR3 bases are TGTGCCAGCAGCTTAGTCCAGGGAATGAGTGAGCAGTTCTTC. Residues: CASSLVQGMSEQFF.

V gene TRBV6-1 combines with J gene TRBJ1-1; D unresolved. Trimming took off 7 bases at V and 0 bases at J, with 12 bases between the two ends. The CDR3 runs 14 residues. Per germline, CDR1 MNHNS and CDR2 SASEGT. DNA for the CDR3: TGTGCCAGCACCCAAGGGAACTTGAACACTGAAGCTTTCTTT. Residues: CASTQGNLNTEAFF.

This clonotype turned up a few times. The chain carries TRBV7-2 and TRBJ2-7, with D perhaps matching TRBD2 (5 bases). CDR1 is SGHTA and CDR2 is FQGNSA in the germline V gene. The CDR3 loop spans 14 amino acids. V was trimmed by 2 bases and J by 7 bases, leaving 15 bases between them. The DNA for the CDR3 is TGTGCCAGCAGCTTATGGGTGGGGTCGGGGGAGCAGTACTTC. Protein product: CASSLWVGSGEQYF.

In its sample, this clonotype was seen a few times. V and J are TRBV18 and TRBJ2-2; 8 bases are a match to TRBD1. This CDR3 comprises 14 residues. J was trimmed by 7 bases and V by 4 bases; bases with no gene match: 5. Germline V CDR1 and CDR2: KGHSH, LQKENI. CDR3 bases: TGTGCCAGCTCACTTCAGGGGGCGCACGGGGAGCTGTTTTTT. It translates to CASSLQGAHGELFF.

This clonotype was counted at least ten times. The chain is built from TRBV6-1 and TRBJ2-1; no firm D call. V lost 6 bases to trimming and J lost 5 bases, with 11 bases between them. There are 13 residues in the CDR3. Germline lookup yields CDR1 MNHNS and CDR2 SASEGT. The CDR3 protein is CASRGVPHNEQFF. CDR3 DNA sequence: TGTGCCAGCAGGGGCGTGCCTCACAATGAGCAGTTCTTC.

This chain connects TRBV27 to TRBJ1-5, with no clear D. The CDR3 totals 15 residues. CDR1 MNHEY and CDR2 SMNVEV come from the germline V gene (reference sequence). V was cut by 2 bases and J by 0 bases, with 8 bases left in between. In nucleotides, the CDR3 is TGTGCCAGCAGTTTAAATTCCGTTAGCAATCAGCCCCAGCATTTT. Its protein product is CASSLNSVSNQPQHF.

The J gene is TRBJ1-3, the V gene TRBV20-1; the D is unclear. Germline values: CDR1 DFQATT, CDR2 SNEGSKA (reference sequence). This CDR3 has 13 residues. Deletions cut 0 bases from V and 10 bases from J, with 13 bases between. CDR3 DNA: TGCAGTGCTAGAGATTCCTTAGGCCTAACCATATATTTT. Its protein product is CSARDSLGLTIYF.

V and J are TRBV5-1 and TRBJ2-7, with 12 bases fitting TRBD2. Germline V gene data show CDR1 as SGHRS and CDR2 as YFSETQ. This CDR3 contains 14 residues. The V and J ends lost 5 bases and 6 bases, in that order; junction bases with no gene match: 6. The CDR3 coding sequence is TGCGCCAGCAGTCTAGCGGGGGGGCCGGGCGAGCAGTACGTC. As protein: CASSLAGGPGEQYV.

CDR3 in DNA: TGCAGTGCTAGGCTAGGTTCTGAAGCTTTCTTT. Its translation: CSARLGSEAFF. The chain employs TRBV20-1 and TRBJ1-1; D gene ambiguous. CDR1 is DFQATT, CDR2 SNEGSKA, per germline (reference sequence). There are 11 residues in the CDR3. The V end lost 3 bases, the J end lost 6 bases, and 8 bases lay between the germline ends.

The rearrangement uses TRBV10-3 and TRBJ1-4, with TRBD1 identical over 9 bases. In germline, CDR1 is ENHRY, CDR2 SYGVKD. J gave up 5 bases and V 6 bases, and 10 bases lay outside the gene matches. This CDR3 comprises 16 residues. As DNA, the CDR3 is TGTGCCATCAGGGAAACCTCGGGACAGGGAAATGAAAAACTGTTTTTT. This encodes CAIRETSGQGNEKLFF.

This clonotype showed up just a few times. The chain uses TRBV27 and TRBJ2-7; 12 bases are shared with TRBD2. Per the germline V gene, CDR1 is MNHEY and CDR2 is SMNVEV (reference sequence). The CDR3 totals 16 residues. V lost 4 bases to trimming and J lost 3 bases; unmatched junction nucleotides: 7. CDR3 bases: TGTGCCAGCAGTTCGATCGGACTAGCGGGGCTCTACGAGCAGTACTTC. Amino acid sequence: CASSSIGLAGLYEQYF.

This clonotype was observed a few times. The chain links TRBV6-5 to TRBJ2-2; D is ambiguous. The germline CDR1 and CDR2 sequences are MNHEY and SVGAGI. The CDR3 is 17 residues long. Trimming took 8 bases from V and 0 from J, leaving 19 bases between them. The CDR3 DNA reads TGTGCCAGCGGCGAGGCTGGGTTAGGTCCGAACACCGGGGAGCTGTTTTTT. Encoded protein: CASGEAGLGPNTGELFF.

This clonotype has only a few counts. The rearrangement uses TRBV7-8 and TRBJ1-2, with TRBD1 as a possible D gene (6 bases). V dropped 1 base and J dropped 4 bases, with 10 bases sitting between them. Germline lookup yields CDR1 SGHVS and CDR2 FQNEAQ. The CDR3 is 14 residues long. The DNA for the CDR3 is TGTGCCAGCAGCTTAGGGGACACCGTCTATGGCTACACCTTC. Its translation is CASSLGDTVYGYTF.

The V gene is TRBV5-1, the J gene TRBJ1-2; D is possibly TRBD1 (5 bases). The CDR3 extends over 14 amino acids. The V gene lost 1 base and the J gene lost 2 bases, with 9 bases spanning the gap. The germline CDR1 and CDR2 sequences are SGHRS and YFSETQ. CDR3 region: CASSLNRPNYGYTF. DNA of the CDR3: TGCGCCAGCAGCTTGAACAGGCCGAACTATGGCTACACCTTC.